This TCR beta chain was documented in a study of CD4 T cells in relation to SARS-CoV-2 and coronaviruses. Across the study: No peptide or an HIV-1 Nef peptide pool served as negative control. Overall study results and limits: Crossreactivity was assessed only for spike protein, not other viral proteins.

Germline CDR1 and CDR2: SEHNR and FQNEAQ (reference sequence). This CDR3 comprises 14 residues. V shed 4 bases, J shed 5 bases, and the junction held 5 bases outside the gene matches. The unexposed donors gave CD4+ T cells in about 2010-2019, prior to COVID-19. CD4+ T cells were isolated from the cells after 10 days of culture. Cells permitting, SARS-CoV-2 S/N and four cold-coronavirus spikes were tested on unexposed-donor CD4+ T cells. This clone was found once. Antigen: not known. Assay: immunoSEQ multiplex PCR; the TCRdb copy retains only in-frame clones and omits some. Here the sample spans 20,000 or so clones, about 80% being singletons.

This chain uses TRBV7-9 with TRBJ2-7; TRBD2 matches 10 bases. Sequenced: CD4+ T cells from PBMCs, cultured in vitro. This TCR was sampled from a human donor in good health. The CDR3 loop is CASSWASGSDEQYF. The CDR3 region has the DNA TGTGCCAGCAGCTGGGCTAGCGGGAGCGACGAGCAGTACTTC.